The T cell receptor (beta chain) under discussion was sequenced for a study of cytomegalovirus exposure and HLA in healthy donors. Looking at the study overall: Both the roughly 120 validation repertoires and the 666 first-cohort repertoires used the same platform, as reported by a later analysis.

Separation from the roughly 670-subject first cohort characterized the roughly 120-subject validation cohort, to which the donors belonged. The study's findings and limits: Cytomegalovirus status, reportedly, was diagnosed with high specificity and sensitivity by the classifier.

With respect to this clone: Its antigen is currently unknown.

Sequencing was performed with immunoSEQ multiplex PCR; in TCRdb, only in-frame clones are kept and a portion is missing. The table records roughly 49,000 clones, approximately 95% of them present only once. The CDR3 runs to 15 residues. Germline V lookup: CDR1 MDHEN, CDR2 SYDVKM. The trim removed 3 bases at V and 3 bases at J, leaving 2 bases unmatched. Sequenced sample: PBMCs. The rearrangement uses TRBV28 and TRBJ1-5; 10 bases align to TRBD1. This clonotype was sampled from a woman aged 18-35 years in good health and CMV-seropositive. The chain's CDR3 is CASSLTGGFNQPQHF. The CDR3 DNA reads TGTGCCAGCAGTTTGACAGGGGGCTTCAATCAGCCCCAGCATTTT.